The T cell receptor (beta chain) described here comes from a study of beta chain features in type 1 diabetes. At the level of the study: Sorted cells examined across all samples numbered 107,917,701. Findings and limits, study-wide: Using cDNA template may skew counts toward highly expressing activated cells.

In regard to this clone: Antigen: not known.

CDR3 length: 16 residues. Looked up from germline, CDR1 is ENHRY and CDR2 is SYGVKD. J lost 0 bases, V lost 5 bases, and 8 bases had no gene match. The authors reverse transcribed all of the isolated RNA, so sequencing captured expressed TCRB transcripts. Using immunoSEQ multiplex PCR, the repertoire was profiled, and TCRdb retains in-frame clones only, with some absent. The profile covers approximately 170,000 clones, with approximately 9% appearing a single time and less than 3% taken by the ten largest. This clonotype was sampled from a woman between 18 and 30 years old in good health. Material for sequencing was central memory CD4+ T cells from blood. This chain joins TRBV10-3 and TRBJ2-3, with 7 bases aligning to TRBD1. The CDR3 spells CAISRDRLASTDTQYF. DNA of the CDR3: TGTGCCATCAGTAGGGACAGACTGGCTAGCACAGATACGCAGTATTTT.